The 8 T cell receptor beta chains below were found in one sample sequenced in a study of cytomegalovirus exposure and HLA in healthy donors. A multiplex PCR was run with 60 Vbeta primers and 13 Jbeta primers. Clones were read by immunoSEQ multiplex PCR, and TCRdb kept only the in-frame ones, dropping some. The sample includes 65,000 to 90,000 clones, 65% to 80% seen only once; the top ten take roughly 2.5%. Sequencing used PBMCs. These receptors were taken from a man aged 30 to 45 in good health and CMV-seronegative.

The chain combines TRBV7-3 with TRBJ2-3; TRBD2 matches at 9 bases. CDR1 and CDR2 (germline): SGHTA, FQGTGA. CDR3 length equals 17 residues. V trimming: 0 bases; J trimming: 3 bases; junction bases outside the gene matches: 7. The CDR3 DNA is TGTGCCAGCAGCTTAACTGGCGGGGGGGCCTCTACAGATACGCAGTATTTT. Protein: CASSLTGGGASTDTQYF.

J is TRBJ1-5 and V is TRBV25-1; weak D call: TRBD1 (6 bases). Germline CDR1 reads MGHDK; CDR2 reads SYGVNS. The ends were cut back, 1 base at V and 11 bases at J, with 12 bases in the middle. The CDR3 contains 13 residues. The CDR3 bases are TGTGCCAGCAGTGAATCTGGACAGACCACCCAGCATTTT. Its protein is CASSESGQTTQHF.

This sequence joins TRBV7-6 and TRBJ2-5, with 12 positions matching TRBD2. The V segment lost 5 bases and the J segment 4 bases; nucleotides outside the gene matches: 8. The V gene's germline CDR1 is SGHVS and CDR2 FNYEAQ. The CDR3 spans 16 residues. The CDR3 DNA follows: TGTGCCAGCAGCACCCGACTAGCGGGAGTAAGAGAGACCCAGTACTTC. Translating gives CASSTRLAGVRETQYF.

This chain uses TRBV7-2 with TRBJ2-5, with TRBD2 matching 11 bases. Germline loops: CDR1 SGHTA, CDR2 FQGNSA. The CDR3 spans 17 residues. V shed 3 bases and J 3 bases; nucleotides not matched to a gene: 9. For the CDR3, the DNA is TGTGCCAGCAGCTTGGGGGGGACTAGCGGAGGTAAAGAGACCCAGTACTTC. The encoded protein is CASSLGGTSGGKETQYF.

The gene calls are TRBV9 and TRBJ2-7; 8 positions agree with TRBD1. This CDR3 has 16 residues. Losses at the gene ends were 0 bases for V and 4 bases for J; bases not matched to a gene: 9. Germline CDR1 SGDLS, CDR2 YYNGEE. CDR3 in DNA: TGTGCCAGCAGCGTAGTCAGTAGGACAGGGCAGTACGAGCAGTACTTC. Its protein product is CASSVVSRTGQYEQYF.

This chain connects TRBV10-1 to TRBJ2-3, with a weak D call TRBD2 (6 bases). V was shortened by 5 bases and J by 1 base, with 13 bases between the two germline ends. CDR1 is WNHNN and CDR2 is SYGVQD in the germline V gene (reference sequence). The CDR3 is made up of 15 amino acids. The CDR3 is CASSFGASGTDTQYF. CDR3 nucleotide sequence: TGCGCCAGCAGTTTTGGGGCTAGCGGCACAGATACGCAGTATTTT.

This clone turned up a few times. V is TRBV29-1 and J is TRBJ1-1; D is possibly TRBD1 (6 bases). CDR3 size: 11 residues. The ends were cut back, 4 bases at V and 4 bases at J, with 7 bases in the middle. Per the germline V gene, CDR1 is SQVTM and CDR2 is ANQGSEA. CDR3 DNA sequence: TGCAGCGTTGGGGGGCCCACTGAAGCTTTCTTT. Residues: CSVGGPTEAFF.

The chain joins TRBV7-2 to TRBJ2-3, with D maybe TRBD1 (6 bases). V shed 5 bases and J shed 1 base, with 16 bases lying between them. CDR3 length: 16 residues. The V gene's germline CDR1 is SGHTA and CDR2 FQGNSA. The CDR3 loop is CASSPYRVAGTDTQYF. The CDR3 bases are TGTGCCAGCAGCCCCTACAGGGTGGCCGGCACAGATACGCAGTATTTT.